This passage covers 19 T cell receptor beta chains from one sample sequenced in a study of a mutant IDH1 vaccine in newly diagnosed glioma (dated by TCRdb to 2020 to 2022). The method was the immunoSEQ multiplex PCR assay. As stored in TCRdb, this immuneACCESS dataset retains in-frame rearrangements with V and J assigned. A fraction of the clones does not appear; measured against another copy, unresolved V genes explain less than half of the discrepancy, and the remainder lacks a known reason. The table for this sample lists about 59,000 clones; more than 90% of them were counted only once. Clones ranked in the top ten supply over 2.5% of the sample. What this sample's time point label stands for: baseline, week 1 (first vaccination visit). Sample treatment or condition, as interpreted from the label and publication: pre-vaccination baseline after standard-of-care therapy. The specimen was PBMCs, collected from a glioma patient treated with radiotherapy, temozolomide or both. The source of these receptors is a man aged 50 to 60 with glioma.

V gene TRBV6-5 combines with J gene TRBJ1-2; 10 bases line up with TRBD1. CDR3 size: 13 residues. J gave up 8 bases and V 5 bases, and 5 bases lay outside the gene matches. Germline V lookup: CDR1 MNHEY, CDR2 SVGAGI. The CDR3 DNA sequence: TGTGCCAGCAGTCCGACAGGGGGCCGGGGCTACACCTTC. This translates into CASSPTGGRGYTF.

The rearrangement uses TRBV6-5 and TRBJ2-1; D might be TRBD1 or TRBD2, each matching 6 bases. The CDR3 length is 12 residues. The germline CDR1 and CDR2 sequences are MNHEY and SVGAGI. Trimming pared 6 bases from V and 6 bases from J, leaving 9 bases between. The CDR3 sequence is CASRGGRNEQFF. The CDR3 bases are TGTGCCAGCAGGGGGGGCCGCAATGAGCAGTTCTTC.

This rearrangement joins TRBV4-2 to TRBJ2-3; TRBD1 agrees at 8 bases. The CDR3 has 18 amino acids. CDR1 LGHNA and CDR2 YNFKEQ come from the germline V gene. The ends lost 1 base at V and 0 bases at J; junction bases unmatched: 9. The DNA of the CDR3 is TGTGCCAGCAGCCAAGGAGGACAGGGAGCAACTAGCACAGATACGCAGTATTTT. This sequence encodes CASSQGGQGATSTDTQYF.

The chain uses TRBV5-5 and TRBJ2-7; tentatively, D is TRBD1 (6 bases). CDR1 and CDR2 (germline): SGHKS, YYEKEE (reference sequence). The V and J ends lost 0 bases and 0 bases respectively, with 10 bases between them. The CDR3 has 15 residues. In DNA, the CDR3 is TGTGCCAGCAGCTTGGGGCAGGGGATCTCCTACGAGCAGTACTTC. Translated: CASSLGQGISYEQYF.

The chain uses TRBV19 and TRBJ1-1; D is perhaps TRBD1 (5 bases). The germline CDR1 and CDR2 sequences are LNHDA and SQIVND (reference sequence). The V gene lost 8 bases and the J gene lost 1 base, with 14 bases spanning the gap. The length of the CDR3 is 14 residues. The CDR3 sequence: CASGLGQGNTEAFF. The CDR3 DNA sequence: TGTGCCAGTGGTTTGGGCCAGGGGAACACTGAAGCTTTCTTT.

The chain combines TRBV18 with TRBJ1-6, with TRBD1 matching 7 bases. The germline CDR1 and CDR2 sequences are KGHSH and LQKENI. The CDR3 consists of 15 residues. V shed 3 bases, J shed 3 bases, and the junction held 2 bases outside the gene matches. CDR3 amino acids: CASSPDRNYNSPLHF. CDR3 DNA: TGTGCCAGCTCACCGGACAGGAACTATAATTCACCCCTCCACTTT. Filled out from reference TRBV18 and TRBJ1-6, the complete variable domain reads NAGVMQNPRHLVRRRGQEARLRCSPMKGHSHVYWYRQLPEEGLKFMVYLQKENIIDESGMPKERFSAEFPKEGPSILRIQQVVRGDSAAYFCASSPDRNYNSPLHFGNGTRLTVT.

This sequence joins TRBV2 and TRBJ2-7; 7 nucleotides agree with TRBD1. Germline V gene data show CDR1 as SNHLY and CDR2 as FYNNEI. CDR3 length: 11 amino acids. V shed 9 bases and J 3 bases; nucleotides not matched to a gene: 2. CDR3 bases: TGTGCCAGGGGACAGCGCTACGAGCAGTACTTC. Protein sequence: CARGQRYEQYF.

The rearrangement joins TRBV13 to TRBJ2-5; no clear D. In germline, CDR1 is PRHDT, CDR2 FYEKMQ (reference sequence). The CDR3 consists of 14 residues. Trimming took off 5 bases at V and 5 bases at J, with 15 bases between the two ends. DNA for the CDR3: TGTGCCAGCAGCCCAGACTCGACCTTCGAGACCCAGTACTTC. Encoded protein: CASSPDSTFETQYF.

V gene TRBV5-4 combines with J gene TRBJ2-7; the match to TRBD2 covers 7 bases. The germline gives CDR1 SGHNT, CDR2 YYREEE (reference sequence). This CDR3 has 16 residues. The trim removed 4 bases at V and 2 bases at J, leaving 12 bases unmatched. The CDR3 nucleotides are TGTGCCAGCAGCCCCGCCCCATCTAGCGGCGCCTACGAGCAGTACTTC. Translating gives CASSPAPSSGAYEQYF.

The chain couples TRBV19 to TRBJ1-6, with a tentative D call TRBD1 (5 bases). The CDR3 spans 15 residues. Germline V gene sequence: CDR1 LNHDA, CDR2 SQIVND (reference sequence). V shed 7 bases and J shed 9 bases, with 19 bases lying between them. CDR3 region: CASNDILIRGSPLHF. CDR3 in DNA: TGTGCCAGTAACGACATCCTAATTAGGGGTTCACCCCTCCACTTT.

This chain joins TRBV30 and TRBJ2-3; TRBD2 agrees at 10 bases. The trim removed 3 bases at V and 2 bases at J, leaving 14 bases unmatched. The CDR3 runs 18 residues. Germline V gives CDR1 GTSNPN, CDR2 SVGIG (reference sequence). The CDR3 nucleotides read TGTGCCTGGAGCCGCGGGGCTAGCGGGGGTCACTCCACAGATACGCAGTATTTT. Protein product: CAWSRGASGGHSTDTQYF.

The chain links TRBV13 to TRBJ1-2, with D maybe TRBD1 (6 bases). The CDR3 runs 18 residues. Trimming shortened V by 4 bases and J by 7 bases, and 28 bases separated the two germline ends. Germline loops: CDR1 PRHDT, CDR2 FYEKMQ (reference sequence). For the CDR3, the DNA is TGTGCCAGCAGCTCCGCCATATATCCTGGGACAAAGCTCGGTGGCTACACCTTC. Its translation: CASSSAIYPGTKLGGYTF.

The V call is TRBV13, the J call TRBJ2-5, with TRBD1 matching over 8 bases. Trimming cost V 4 bases and J 2 bases; bases outside gene matches: 6. The CDR3 consists of 15 residues. CDR1 and CDR2 (germline): PRHDT, FYEKMQ (reference sequence). CDR3 sequence: CASSSDRGRQETQYF. CDR3 in DNA: TGTGCCAGCAGCTCAGACAGGGGCCGGCAAGAGACCCAGTACTTC.

The V and J genes are TRBV7-2 and TRBJ1-1; possibly TRBD1 for D (5 bases). CDR1 and CDR2 from the germline V gene are SGHTA and FQGNSA. The CDR3 contains 15 residues. V was cut by 5 bases and J by 2 bases, with 15 bases left in between. The CDR3 coding sequence is TGTGCCAGCAGCCGGGACCGGCGTAAAAACACTGAAGCTTTCTTT. This encodes CASSRDRRKNTEAFF.

The genes are TRBV9 and TRBJ2-3, with D possibly being TRBD2 (6 bases). Trimming shortened V by 2 bases and J by 1 base, and 11 bases separated the two germline ends. The germline V gene has CDR1 SGDLS and CDR2 YYNGEE. The CDR3 has 15 amino acids. The CDR3 is CASSVGGARTDTQYF. The CDR3 DNA is TGTGCCAGCAGCGTTGGCGGGGCCCGCACAGATACGCAGTATTTT.

V and J are TRBV10-3 and TRBJ2-6; 7 positions match TRBD1. Germline V gives CDR1 ENHRY, CDR2 SYGVKD. J lost 2 bases, V lost 7 bases, and 5 bases had no gene match. This CDR3 has 15 residues. The chain's CDR3 is CAINPGQAGANVLTF. The CDR3 DNA follows: TGTGCCATCAACCCTGGACAGGCTGGGGCCAACGTCCTGACTTTC.

V gene TRBV19 combines with J gene TRBJ1-5; no reliable D call. Germline V gene sequence: CDR1 LNHDA, CDR2 SQIVND (reference sequence). The CDR3 contains 13 residues. Between the trimmed V and J ends, which lost 5 bases and 8 bases, there was a span of 13 bases. The CDR3 bases are TGTGCCAGTAGTCTACAGCCCCCAGAGCCCCAGCATTTT. Translating it yields CASSLQPPEPQHF.

The chain couples TRBV29-1 to TRBJ2-1, with TRBD2 as a possible D gene (6 bases). The germline V gene encodes CDR1 SQVTM and CDR2 ANQGSEA. V lost 6 bases and J lost 7, with 13 bases in between. The CDR3 consists of 12 residues. DNA for the CDR3: TGCAGCGTCGGAACGAGCGGGAATGAGCAGTTCTTC. Its translation: CSVGTSGNEQFF.

The J gene is TRBJ2-1, the V gene TRBV7-9; 14 bases fit TRBD2. This CDR3 comprises 15 residues. J lost 15 bases, V lost 2 bases, and 9 bases had no gene match. The germline gives CDR1 SEHNR, CDR2 FQNEAQ (reference sequence). The CDR3 bases are TGTGCCAGCAGCTTACCGGGACTAGCGGGAGTTCTACCGTTCTTC. It is translated as CASSLPGLAGVLPFF.